This passage covers 30 T cell receptor beta chains from one sample sequenced in a study of chemoradiotherapy in HPV16-positive cancers (dated by TCRdb to between 2021 and 2024). Libraries were built with the immunoSEQ multiplex PCR assay. What TCRdb holds here is the immuneACCESS table cut down to in-frame rearrangements. Part of the clones is not present; checked against another copy, under half of the missing clones reflect an unresolved V gene, and the others are unexplained. Within this sample are roughly 12,000 clones, with approximately 75% of them counted one time only. Of the sample, around 8% falls within the top ten clones. This sample was obtained from a patient who underwent chemoradiotherapy. Receptor source: a human donor with HPV-associated anogenital cancer.

The CDR3 DNA reads as TGTGCCAGCAGTCCAGGAGCAACTAATGAAAAACTGTTTTTT. This sequence encodes CASSPGATNEKLFF. This chain links TRBV2 with TRBJ1-4; no clear D gene. Germline V CDR1 and CDR2: SNHLY, FYNNEI. V dropped 5 bases and J dropped 0 bases, with 7 bases sitting between them. The CDR3 contains 14 residues. Filled out from reference TRBV2 and TRBJ1-4, the complete variable domain reads EPEVTQTPSHQVTQMGQEVILRCVPISNHLYFYWYRQILGQKVEFLVSFYNNEISEKSEIFDDQFSVERPDGSNFTLKIRSTKLEDSAMYFCASSPGATNEKLFFGSGTQLSVL.

The CDR3 region is CASARRGNTGELFF. The CDR3 region has the DNA TGTGCCAGCGCTCGCCGTGGGAACACCGGGGAGCTGTTTTTT. The chain recombines TRBV11-1 with TRBJ2-2, with D unclear. Trimming removed 8 bases at V and 1 base at J, with 11 bases between. The CDR3 runs to 14 residues. The V gene's germline CDR1 is SGHAT and CDR2 FQDESV (reference sequence).

The V gene is TRBV29-1, the J gene TRBJ2-1; 8 positions match TRBD1. This CDR3 spans 14 amino acids. CDR1 is SQVTM and CDR2 is ANQGSEA in the germline V gene. The junction had 7 bases not matched to a gene; V was cut back by 5 bases and J by 4 bases. The CDR3 reads CSVNEGQDYNEQFF. As DNA, the CDR3 is TGCAGCGTTAACGAGGGACAGGATTACAATGAGCAGTTCTTC.

The CDR3, as DNA: TGCAGTGCTAGAGATGAGTTGCTGTATTTT. It encodes CSARDELLYF. This sequence joins TRBV20-1 and TRBJ2-3; D gene ambiguous. The CDR3 extends over 10 amino acids. Germline CDR1 reads DFQATT; CDR2 reads SNEGSKA (reference sequence). Trimming cost V 0 bases and J 14 bases, with 9 bases left between them.

The chain recombines TRBV7-2 with TRBJ1-4; 7 bases fit TRBD1. Germline values: CDR1 SGHTA, CDR2 FQGNSA. The trim removed 0 bases at V and 0 bases at J, leaving 4 bases unmatched. CDR3 length: 17 amino acids. The CDR3 here is CASSLAGGATTNEKLFF. CDR3 in DNA: TGTGCCAGCAGCTTAGCAGGGGGCGCAACAACTAATGAAAAACTGTTTTTT.

The chain employs TRBV7-3 and TRBJ2-3; D ambiguous. The germline CDR1 and CDR2 sequences are SGHTA and FQGTGA. The ends were cut back, 5 bases at V and 1 base at J, with 7 bases in the middle. CDR3 length equals 13 residues. CDR3 residues: CASSPTGTDTQYF. The CDR3 coding sequence is TGTGCCAGCAGCCCTACAGGCACAGATACGCAGTATTTT.

CDR3 sequence reads: CASSQDEFGTDTYEQYF. As DNA, the CDR3 is TGTGCCAGCAGCCAAGATGAGTTTGGGACCGACACCTACGAGCAGTACTTC. The J gene is TRBJ2-7, the V gene TRBV4-2; D might be TRBD1 or TRBD2, each matching 5 bases. The germline gives CDR1 LGHNA, CDR2 YNFKEQ. The V and J ends lost 0 bases and 2 bases respectively, with 17 bases between them. The CDR3 covers 17 residues.

The chain recombines TRBV29-1 with TRBJ1-4; a possible D gene is TRBD1 (6 bases). Trimming took off 4 bases at V and 4 bases at J, with 13 bases between the two ends. The germline V gene has CDR1 SQVTM and CDR2 ANQGSEA. The CDR3 consists of 14 residues. Written as DNA, the CDR3 is TGCAGCGTTGGGGGGGGCGCCGGTAATGAAAAACTGTTTTTT. This sequence encodes CSVGGGAGNEKLFF.

The chain employs TRBV19 and TRBJ2-3; TRBD2 agrees at 11 bases. The CDR3 extends over 14 amino acids. Germline V CDR1 and CDR2: LNHDA, SQIVND (reference sequence). With 7 bases clipped from V and 5 bases from J, the junction kept 5 bases outside the gene matches. CDR3 region: CASTPSGRIDTQYF. The CDR3 region has the DNA TGTGCCAGTACCCCTAGCGGGAGGATAGATACGCAGTATTTT.

This clone came up a few times. The rearrangement joins TRBV9 to TRBJ2-3, with a possible D match to TRBD1 (6 bases). The CDR3 has 15 amino acids. Germline V lookup: CDR1 SGDLS, CDR2 YYNGEE. V was cut by 0 bases and J by 1 base, with 9 bases left in between. CDR3 protein: CASSVATGRTDTQYF. For the CDR3, the DNA is TGTGCCAGCAGCGTAGCTACAGGGCGCACAGATACGCAGTATTTT.

The V and J genes are TRBV27 and TRBJ2-6, with D possibly TRBD1 on 5 matching bases. This CDR3 is 16 amino acids long. V was shortened by 0 bases and J by 2 bases, with 8 bases between the two germline ends. Germline CDR1 is MNHEY and CDR2 is SMNVEV (reference sequence). CDR3 in amino acids: CASSLSTGAGANVLTF. The CDR3, as DNA: TGTGCCAGCAGTTTATCAACAGGAGCTGGGGCCAACGTCCTGACTTTC.

The CDR3: CASRSSGTGEKLFF. The CDR3 DNA is TGTGCCAGCAGGTCATCCGGGACAGGGGAAAAACTGTTTTTT. The chain carries TRBV7-6 and TRBJ1-4; 9 nucleotides match TRBD1. V trimming: 6 bases; J trimming: 8 bases; junction bases outside the gene matches: 7. This CDR3 comprises 14 residues. CDR1 is SGHVS and CDR2 is FNYEAQ in the germline V gene. Looking up the rest from reference TRBV7-6 and TRBJ1-4 gives the full variable domain: GAGVSQSPRYKVTKRGQDVALRCDPISGHVSLYWYRQALGQGPEFLTYFNYEAQQDKSGLPNDRFSAERPEGSISTLTIQRTEQRDSAMYRCASRSSGTGEKLFFGSGTQLSVL.

The sample holds a few counts of this clone. The chain uses TRBV2 and TRBJ2-2, with D uncertain. In germline, CDR1 is SNHLY, CDR2 FYNNEI. The CDR3 length is 15 residues. V was clipped by 4 bases and J by 1 base, with 10 bases between them. Here the CDR3 DNA reads TGTGCCAGCAGTGTCGGCCGGTTGAACACCGGGGAGCTGTTTTTT. Its translation is CASSVGRLNTGELFF.

This chain links TRBV5-4 with TRBJ2-1; 8 nucleotides line up with TRBD2. V was pared by 5 bases and J by 8 bases, with 9 bases of the junction left unmatched. Germline V gives CDR1 SGHNT, CDR2 YYREEE (reference sequence). This CDR3 contains 14 residues. The CDR3 DNA is TGTGCCAGCAGATCCGGGACTAGGAGGGATGAGCAGTTCTTC. It specifies CASRSGTRRDEQFF.

The chain joins TRBV27 to TRBJ1-4; a possible D gene is TRBD1 (5 bases). Germline V gives CDR1 MNHEY, CDR2 SMNVEV (reference sequence). Trimming removed 7 bases at V and 1 base at J, with 16 bases between. This CDR3 has 16 amino acids. This CDR3 reads CASKKSGGGTNEKLFF. Here the CDR3 DNA reads TGTGCCAGCAAAAAATCCGGGGGGGGAACTAATGAAAAACTGTTTTTT.

The chain recombines TRBV19 with TRBJ1-1, with a weak D call TRBD1 (6 bases). V lost 9 bases, J lost 0 bases, and 20 bases lay in between. Per the germline V gene, CDR1 is LNHDA and CDR2 is SQIVND (reference sequence). The CDR3 loop spans 16 amino acids. The CDR3 loop is CASSRFSGALNTEAFF. CDR3 nucleotide sequence: TGTGCCAGCTCCCGGTTTTCGGGGGCACTGAACACTGAAGCTTTCTTT.

The V and J genes are TRBV4-2 and TRBJ2-1, with TRBD2 identical over 10 bases. There are 16 residues in the CDR3. Trimming at V came to 4 bases and at J to 3 bases, leaving 6 bases not matched to a gene. Per the germline V gene, CDR1 is LGHNA and CDR2 is YNFKEQ. The CDR3 sequence is CASSLLRTSGYNEQFF. The CDR3 DNA reads TGTGCCAGCAGCCTTCTCAGGACTAGCGGCTACAATGAGCAGTTCTTC.

The chain couples TRBV5-5 to TRBJ1-4, with D possibly being TRBD1 (6 bases). The CDR3 covers 15 residues. V was clipped by 4 bases and J by 1 base, with 11 bases between them. The germline V gene has CDR1 SGHKS and CDR2 YYEKEE (reference sequence). In DNA form, the CDR3 reads TGTGCCAGCAGCGTCAGGGGTCAAACTAATGAAAAACTGTTTTTT. Translated: CASSVRGQTNEKLFF.

V gene TRBV4-3 combines with J gene TRBJ2-2; D not resolved. The CDR3 totals 13 residues. CDR1 is LGHNA and CDR2 is YSLEER in the germline V gene. V dropped 2 bases and J dropped 6 bases, with 7 bases sitting between them. CDR3: CASSQRAAGELFF. The CDR3 nucleotides are TGCGCCAGCAGCCAAAGGGCCGCCGGGGAGCTGTTTTTT.

The V gene is TRBV28, the J gene TRBJ2-2; no clear D. The V gene's germline CDR1 is MDHEN and CDR2 SYDVKM. The germline V and J ends were trimmed by 7 bases and 0 bases, with 9 bases remaining between them. CDR3 size: 14 residues. This CDR3 reads CASTLEANTGELFF. The CDR3 DNA reads as TGTGCCAGCACCCTTGAAGCGAACACCGGGGAGCTGTTTTTT. Full variable domain (remainder filled in from reference TRBV28 and TRBJ2-2): DVKVTQSSRYLVKRTGEKVFLECVQDMDHENMFWYRQDPGLGLRLIYFSYDVKMKEKGDIPEGYSVSREKKERFSLILESASTNQTSMYLCASTLEANTGELFFGEGSRLTVL.

The V gene is TRBV11-3, the J gene TRBJ2-1, with D perhaps TRBD2 (6 bases). Germline V gives CDR1 SGHNT, CDR2 YENEEA. The V and J ends lost 6 bases and 8 bases respectively, with 14 bases between them. This CDR3 contains 13 residues. The CDR3 nucleotides read TGTGCCAGCAGTCCACAGGAGGGGTATGAGCAGTTCTTC. This encodes CASSPQEGYEQFF.

The chain couples TRBV7-1 to TRBJ1-2, with a weak D call TRBD1 (5 bases). TRBV7-1 has ORF status, its function being uncertain. V gave up 5 bases and J gave up 4 bases, with 20 bases separating them. The CDR3 is 16 residues long. This CDR3 reads CASSHDDQGKTYGYTF. CDR3 bases: TGTGCCAGCAGCCACGACGATCAGGGAAAGACCTATGGCTACACCTTC.

This chain links TRBV28 with TRBJ1-5; TRBD1 matches 7 bases. The junction had 11 bases not matched to a gene; V was cut back by 6 bases and J by 6 bases. The germline V gene encodes CDR1 MDHEN and CDR2 SYDVKM. The length of the CDR3 is 15 residues. The CDR3 bases are TGTGCCAGCAGACCCTTCAAGGGGGCGAGTCAGCCCCAGCATTTT. The encoded protein is CASRPFKGASQPQHF.

The genes are TRBV7-7 and TRBJ2-5, with D possibly being TRBD1 (5 bases). Germline CDR1 and CDR2: SSHAT and FNYEAQ (reference sequence). This CDR3 contains 14 residues. V lost 2 bases and J lost 4, with 11 bases in between. The CDR3 nucleotides are TGTGCCAGCAGCTTATCCAGGGTTGCAGAGACCCAGTACTTC. Protein product: CASSLSRVAETQYF.

V usage is TRBV19 and J usage is TRBJ1-3; D is undetermined. The CDR3 contains 22 residues. Deletions cut 9 bases from V and 6 bases from J, with 42 bases between. Germline V lookup: CDR1 LNHDA, CDR2 SQIVND (reference sequence). The CDR3 DNA is TGTGCCAGATTGGACGAAAGATATATCTGGAAGAATAAGATCTGGACCGAAAACACCATATATTTT. It yields the protein CARLDERYIWKNKIWTENTIYF.

The gene calls are TRBV30 and TRBJ2-5; D unresolved. The ends were cut back, 3 bases at V and 5 bases at J, with 19 bases in the middle. Germline CDR1 GTSNPN, CDR2 SVGIG (reference sequence). This CDR3 contains 15 residues. The CDR3 DNA is TGTGCCTGGAGACCCCCTCTCGGCTTCGGGGAGACCCAGTACTTC. Translating gives CAWRPPLGFGETQYF.

In its sample, this clone was seen a few times. This specimen includes other DNA sequences encoding the same CDR3. The gene calls are TRBV6-1 and TRBJ2-3; 9 nucleotides line up with TRBD2. Germline V CDR1 and CDR2: MNHNS, SASEGT. Losses at the gene ends were 6 bases for V and 0 bases for J; bases not matched to a gene: 4. This CDR3 has 15 amino acids. DNA for the CDR3: TGTGCCAGCAGCCTTACTAGCGGGAGCACAGATACGCAGTATTTT. Translated: CASSLTSGSTDTQYF.

This clone was seen more than once but under ten times. The chain links TRBV14 to TRBJ2-7, with D unresolved. Germline CDR1 SGHDN, CDR2 FVKESK. Trimming shortened V by 4 bases and J by 5 bases, and 18 bases separated the two germline ends. The CDR3 runs 15 residues. CDR3 DNA sequence: TGTGCCAGCAGCCCGGACCTCATGGGCATCCACGAGCAGTACTTC. This sequence encodes CASSPDLMGIHEQYF.

The CDR3 region is CAWSQGLAGGGKTQYF. In DNA, the CDR3 is TGTGCCTGGAGCCAAGGACTAGCGGGAGGCGGAAAGACCCAGTACTTC. V and J are TRBV30 and TRBJ2-5; 14 bases agree with TRBD2. The CDR3 extends over 16 amino acids. Trimming at V came to 3 bases and at J to 6 bases, leaving 9 bases not matched to a gene. Germline CDR1 GTSNPN, CDR2 SVGIG (reference sequence). The entire variable domain, with the rest obtained from reference TRBV30 and TRBJ2-5, is as follows: SQTIHQWPATLVQPVGSPLSLECTVEGTSNPNLYWYRQAAGRGLQLLFYSVGIGQISSEVPQNLSASRPQDRQFILSSKKLLLSDSGFYLCAWSQGLAGGGKTQYFGPGTRLLVL.

The chain has TRBV27 and TRBJ2-2, with 10 bases that match TRBD2. Germline CDR1 MNHEY, CDR2 SMNVEV (reference sequence). This CDR3 has 18 amino acids. Trimming at V came to 4 bases and at J to 3 bases, leaving 11 bases not matched to a gene. The CDR3 DNA sequence: TGTGCCAGCAGTTCTCCAGCGGGAGGGCCGGTATACACCGGGGAGCTGTTTTTT. Residues: CASSSPAGGPVYTGELFF.